This is a list of T cell receptor beta chains from one sample in a study of radiotherapy plus CTLA-4 blockade in lung cancer. Produced via immunoSEQ multiplex PCR; TCRdb's table is partial and in-frame only. Of 70,000 to 95,000 clones in the sample, around four fifths were seen once. The source was peripheral blood, collected from a patient treated with radiotherapy plus ipilimumab. These receptors were obtained from a human donor with non-small cell lung cancer that progressed on radiotherapy plus ipilimumab. The CDR3 runs from the conserved cysteine through the conserved F or W. The D gene is left open where the match is weak. Not every row has a clone size; where given, it reads once, few, many or a size class.

d_call	j_call	v_call	clone_size	cdr3_aa	cdr3_nt
-	TRBJ1-4	TRBV30	-	CAWSPLVSRNEKLFF	TGTGCCTGGAGTCCCCTCGTGAGCCGTAATGAAAAACTGTTTTTT
-	TRBJ2-7	TRBV4-1	-	CASSDAGTGSYEQYF	TGCGCCAGCAGTGACGCCGGGACTGGCTCCTACGAGCAGTACTTC
TRBD2	TRBJ2-1	TRBV7-2	-	CASSLAGTSGGAREQFF	TGTGCCAGCAGCTTAGCCGGGACTAGCGGGGGGGCTCGAGAGCAGTTCTTC
-	TRBJ2-1	TRBV9	-	CASSVAPGPNNEQFF	TGTGCCAGCAGCGTAGCTCCCGGCCCCAACAATGAGCAGTTCTTC
TRBD1	TRBJ1-4	TRBV28	-	CASSWPGQVEKLFF	TGTGCCAGCAGTTGGCCCGGACAGGTTGAAAAACTGTTTTTT
-	TRBJ2-1	TRBV30	-	CAWSISYNEQFF	TGTGCCTGGAGTATATCCTACAATGAGCAGTTCTTC
TRBD2	TRBJ2-1	TRBV18	-	CASSPPVGTSGNEQFF	TGTGCCAGCTCACCGCCGGTGGGGACTAGCGGAAATGAGCAGTTCTTC
-	TRBJ2-7	TRBV6-6	-	CASSLYYEQYF	TGTGCCAGCAGTTTATACTACGAGCAGTACTTC
TRBD2	TRBJ2-1	TRBV27	-	CASSLPGLAYNEQFF	TGTGCCAGCAGTCTCCCGGGACTAGCGTACAATGAGCAGTTCTTC
-	TRBJ1-2	TRBV28	-	CASSFPPPGTGYGYTF	TGTGCCAGCAGTTTCCCACCCCCGGGGACTGGCTATGGCTACACCTTC
TRBD1	TRBJ1-1	TRBV19	-	CASSIRGQGNTEAFF	TGTGCCAGTAGTATTAGGGGACAGGGTAACACTGAAGCTTTCTTT
TRBD1	TRBJ1-6	TRBV6-1	once	CASSQTGGNSPLHF	TGTGCCAGCAGCCAGACAGGGGGGAATTCACCCCTCCACTTT
TRBD1	TRBJ2-5	TRBV4-1	-	CASSLYPPGQTQETQYF	TGCGCCAGCAGCCTTTACCCACCGGGACAGACCCAAGAGACCCAGTACTTC
TRBD1	TRBJ1-2	TRBV19	-	CASRDRDNYGYTF	TGTGCCAGTAGGGACAGGGACAACTATGGCTACACCTTC
-	TRBJ2-1	TRBV5-4	-	CASSLDGRAAYNEQFF	TGTGCCAGCAGCTTGGACGGCAGGGCCGCCTACAATGAGCAGTTCTTC